The 20 T cell receptor beta chains presented below share a single source sample, sequenced in a study of shared clonotypes between healthy human individuals. Some clones are missing from TCRdb's copy, which holds only in-frame ones; the method was immunoSEQ multiplex PCR. The sample holds millions of clones, 93% seen once. Naive-designated CD8 cells lacked CD45RO, were positively enriched for CCR7, and omitted terminally differentiated effector memory CD45RA+ cells. Sequenced sample: naive CD8+ T cells from PBMCs. The origin of the receptors is a young man in good health. Some clones in this sample may be carry-over from other donors' samples.

V usage is TRBV6-5 and J usage is TRBJ1-2; D not resolved. This CDR3 spans 15 amino acids. Germline V lookup: CDR1 MNHEY, CDR2 SVGAGI. V was trimmed by 4 bases and J by 5 bases, leaving 17 bases between them. Written as DNA, the CDR3 is TGTGCCAGCAGTTTGTTTGGGGATTCGAATTATGGCTACACCTTC. It specifies CASSLFGDSNYGYTF.

The chain employs TRBV15 and TRBJ1-1; the D is unclear. The CDR3 sequence is 14 residues long. Germline V gene sequence: CDR1 LNHNV, CDR2 YYDKDF (reference sequence). The V and J ends lost 3 bases and 4 bases respectively, with 12 bases between them. CDR3 in amino acids: CATSRGIGSTEAFF. Here the CDR3 DNA reads TGTGCCACCAGCAGGGGAATAGGGAGCACTGAAGCTTTCTTT.

The V gene is TRBV13, the J gene TRBJ1-5; 8 bases are a match to TRBD1. The CDR3 contains 15 residues. The germline V gene encodes CDR1 PRHDT and CDR2 FYEKMQ (reference sequence). The trim removed 4 bases at V and 3 bases at J, leaving 5 bases unmatched. This chain's CDR3 is CASSYGTGDNQPQHF. The CDR3 DNA reads as TGTGCCAGCAGCTATGGGACAGGTGACAATCAGCCCCAGCATTTT.

The CDR3 nucleotides are TGTGCCAGCAGCTTAGGTTGGGGAGGGGATGAAAACTATGGCTACACCTTC. It specifies CASSLGWGGDENYGYTF. V is TRBV11-2 and J is TRBJ1-2; tentative D call: TRBD1 (5 bases). The length of the CDR3 is 17 residues. Trimming took 1 base from V and 2 from J, leaving 17 bases between them. The V gene's germline CDR1 is SGHAT and CDR2 FQNNGV.

The rearrangement uses TRBV5-6 and TRBJ1-1; D call uncertain. Germline loops: CDR1 SGHDT, CDR2 YYEEEE. Trimming took 1 base from V and 3 from J, leaving 7 bases between them. The CDR3 spans 13 residues. The CDR3 nucleotides read TGTGCCAGCAGCTTGAAGTGGTACACTGAAGCTTTCTTT. Protein product: CASSLKWYTEAFF.

The chain is built from TRBV7-9 and TRBJ2-7; 10 bases map to TRBD1. Germline CDR1 and CDR2: SEHNR and FQNEAQ (reference sequence). The CDR3 covers 15 residues. With 2 bases clipped from V and 4 bases from J, the junction kept 5 bases outside the gene matches. CDR3 nucleotides: TGTGCCAGCAGCTTACGTCCGGGACAGGGGTACGAGCAGTACTTC. Its protein is CASSLRPGQGYEQYF.

This clone was observed a single time. The genes are TRBV7-8 and TRBJ2-1; 10 nucleotides align to TRBD1. Germline V CDR1 and CDR2: SGHVS, FQNEAQ. This CDR3 contains 17 residues. Germline trimming cut 4 bases from V and 7 bases from J; bases unmatched to any gene: 13. CDR3 protein: CASSSTGDRGSENEQFF. CDR3 bases: TGTGCCAGCAGCTCGACTGGGGACAGGGGTAGTGAAAATGAGCAGTTCTTC.

This rearrangement joins TRBV5-1 to TRBJ2-2; D may match TRBD1 or TRBD2 (5 bases each). This CDR3 comprises 17 residues. Looked up from germline, CDR1 is SGHRS and CDR2 is YFSETQ. The V and J ends lost 7 bases and 0 bases respectively, with 19 bases between them. The chain's CDR3 is CASQWVGAGANTGELFF. CDR3 DNA sequence: TGCGCCAGCCAATGGGTCGGGGCGGGCGCGAACACCGGGGAGCTGTTTTTT.

The chain is built from TRBV6-6 and TRBJ1-1, with a weak D call TRBD1 (5 bases). With 0 bases removed from V and 0 bases from J, the gap between germline ends came to 11 bases. CDR1 and CDR2 from the germline V gene are MNHNY and SVGAGI (reference sequence). This CDR3 spans 16 amino acids. The CDR3, as DNA: TGTGCCAGCAGTTACTCACCAGGGTCTATGAACACTGAAGCTTTCTTT. Its translation is CASSYSPGSMNTEAFF.

The gene calls are TRBV15 and TRBJ2-7, with D tentatively TRBD2 (6 bases). The germline V gene has CDR1 LNHNV and CDR2 YYDKDF (reference sequence). V lost 0 bases to trimming and J lost 7 bases, with 13 bases between them. There are 14 residues in the CDR3. CDR3 in amino acids: CATSRDFGEVEQYF. The CDR3 DNA is TGTGCCACCAGCAGAGATTTCGGGGAGGTAGAGCAGTACTTC.

The chain links TRBV27 to TRBJ2-2, with D uncertain. Germline V CDR1 and CDR2: MNHEY, SMNVEV (reference sequence). V was cut by 3 bases and J by 6 bases, with 11 bases left in between. This CDR3 has 14 residues. The CDR3 DNA sequence: TGTGCCAGCAGTTTTATAGGTTCAGCCGGGGAGCTGTTTTTT. Translated: CASSFIGSAGELFF.

As DNA, the CDR3 is TGTGCCAGCAGTTTATTCCGGACAAGTCGAACAGATACGCAGTATTTT. Translation: CASSLFRTSRTDTQYF. The gene calls are TRBV28 and TRBJ2-3, with a tentative D call TRBD1 (5 bases). Looked up from germline, CDR1 is MDHEN and CDR2 is SYDVKM. V was clipped by 1 base and J by 3 bases, with 14 bases between them. The length of the CDR3 is 16 residues.

The chain employs TRBV9 and TRBJ2-7; maybe TRBD2 (6 bases). V lost 4 bases to trimming and J lost 0 bases, with 14 bases between them. The germline CDR1 and CDR2 sequences are SGDLS and YYNGEE. CDR3 length: 15 residues. CDR3 in DNA: TGTGCCAGCAGCCCCGGTGGAGGGCTCTCCTACGAGCAGTACTTC. Residues: CASSPGGGLSYEQYF.

The chain uses TRBV13 and TRBJ1-2; no clear D. V was pared by 1 base and J by 3 bases, with 6 bases between. Germline-derived CDR1 and CDR2 are PRHDT and FYEKMQ (reference sequence). The length of the CDR3 is 13 residues. The CDR3 spells CASSLDRDYGYTF. In DNA form, the CDR3 reads TGTGCCAGCAGCTTAGACAGAGACTATGGCTACACCTTC.

A single count supports this clone. The rearrangement joins TRBV15 to TRBJ2-5; a weak D match, TRBD2 (6 bases). This CDR3 is 16 amino acids long. Germline V gene sequence: CDR1 LNHNV, CDR2 YYDKDF (reference sequence). V gave up 4 bases and J gave up 9 bases, with 24 bases separating them. The CDR3 region is CATSKLADWGPEPQYF. CDR3 sequence (DNA): TGTGCCACCAGCAAACTAGCAGACTGGGGTCCCGAGCCCCAGTACTTC.

V and J are TRBV21-1 and TRBJ1-1; TRBD1 is the table's D call, not checked against the DNA. TRBV21-1 is flagged as a pseudogene. This CDR3 spans 14 amino acids. The CDR3 nucleotides read TGTGCCAGCAGCACAACAGGGGTCTGCACTGAAGCTTTCTTT. Translation gives CASSTTGVCTEAFF.

On this clone: The junction does not match germline at one end; this may be a read error. The chain couples TRBV29-1 to TRBJ2-1, with 8 bases lining up with TRBD2. Per germline, CDR1 SQVTM and CDR2 ANQGSEA. CDR3 length: 14 residues. The CDR3 here is CSVEDLAGSNEQFF. In DNA, the CDR3 is TGCAGCGTAGAAGACTTAGCGGGAAGCAATGAGCAGTTCTTC.

V is TRBV28 and J is TRBJ1-2; D is uncertain. The CDR3 contains 12 residues. Germline-derived CDR1 and CDR2 are MDHEN and SYDVKM. Trimming removed 1 base at V and 8 bases at J, with 8 bases between. The CDR3 sequence: CASSLSQLGYTF. CDR3 coding DNA: TGTGCCAGCAGTTTATCGCAATTGGGCTACACCTTC.

This clone was seen only once. The rearrangement links TRBV6-1 to TRBJ2-3; no clear D gene. Deletions cut 2 bases from V and 2 bases from J, with 17 bases between. The CDR3 totals 17 residues. Per germline, CDR1 MNHNS and CDR2 SASEGT. CDR3 loop: CASSELVRALVTDTQYF. The CDR3 region has the DNA TGTGCCAGCAGTGAACTCGTTCGGGCGCTAGTCACAGATACGCAGTATTTT.

This clone was seen more than once but under ten times. The V call is TRBV6-5, the J call TRBJ1-1; 8 bases fit TRBD1. Trimming removed 5 bases from V and 3 bases from J; junction bases left unmatched: 8. Germline V gives CDR1 MNHEY, CDR2 SVGAGI. The CDR3 contains 15 residues. The CDR3 loop is CASSIRTGIHTEAFF. CDR3 nucleotide sequence: TGTGCCAGCAGTATAAGGACAGGGATTCACACTGAAGCTTTCTTT.